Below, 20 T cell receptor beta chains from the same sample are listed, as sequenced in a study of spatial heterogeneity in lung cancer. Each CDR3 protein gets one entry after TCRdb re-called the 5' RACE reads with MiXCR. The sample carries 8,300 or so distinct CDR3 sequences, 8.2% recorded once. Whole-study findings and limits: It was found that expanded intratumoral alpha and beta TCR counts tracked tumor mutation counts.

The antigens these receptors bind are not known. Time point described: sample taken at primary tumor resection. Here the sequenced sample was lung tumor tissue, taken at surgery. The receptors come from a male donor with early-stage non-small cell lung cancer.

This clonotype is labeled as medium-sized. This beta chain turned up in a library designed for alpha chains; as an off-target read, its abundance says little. In nucleotides, the CDR3 is TGCAGTGCTACCTACCCGCTAGGGGGGAGGTACGAGCAGTACTTC. This encodes CSATYPLGGRYEQYF. The chain employs TRBV20-1 and TRBJ2-7; D may match TRBD1 or TRBD2 (6 bases each). Germline V gene lookup returns CDR1 DFQATT and CDR2 SNEGSKA (reference sequence). The V end lost 4 bases, the J end lost 4 bases, and 20 bases lay between the germline ends. The CDR3 loop spans 15 amino acids.

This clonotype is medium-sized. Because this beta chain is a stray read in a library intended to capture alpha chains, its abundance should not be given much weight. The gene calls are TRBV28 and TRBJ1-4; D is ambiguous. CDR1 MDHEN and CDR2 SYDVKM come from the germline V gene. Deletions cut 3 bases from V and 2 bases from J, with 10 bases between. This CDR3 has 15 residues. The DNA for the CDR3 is TGTGCCAGCAGTTTCGTCGGAGCGACTAATGAAAAACTGTTTTTT. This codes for CASSFVGATNEKLFF.

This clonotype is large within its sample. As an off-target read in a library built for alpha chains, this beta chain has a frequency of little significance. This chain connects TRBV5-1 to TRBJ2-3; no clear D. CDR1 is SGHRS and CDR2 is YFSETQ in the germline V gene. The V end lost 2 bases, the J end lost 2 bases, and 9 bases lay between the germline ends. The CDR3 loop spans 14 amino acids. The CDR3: CASSLRRTTDTQYF. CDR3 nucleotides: TGCGCCAGCAGCTTACGCAGAACCACAGATACGCAGTATTTT.

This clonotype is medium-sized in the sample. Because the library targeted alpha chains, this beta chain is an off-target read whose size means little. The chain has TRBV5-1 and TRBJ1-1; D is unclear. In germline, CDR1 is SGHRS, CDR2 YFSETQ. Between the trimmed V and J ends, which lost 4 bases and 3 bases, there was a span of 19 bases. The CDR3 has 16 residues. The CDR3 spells CASSAASYFWDTEAFF. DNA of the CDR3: TGCGCCAGCAGCGCGGCCAGCTACTTTTGGGACACTGAAGCTTTCTTT.

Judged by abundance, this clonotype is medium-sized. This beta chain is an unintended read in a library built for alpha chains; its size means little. The CDR3 DNA sequence: TGTGCCAGCAGCTTAGTGAGGGCTGGAAACACCATATATTTT. It yields the protein CASSLVRAGNTIYF. The J gene is TRBJ1-3, the V gene TRBV7-2; D gene uncertain. The germline V gene encodes CDR1 SGHTA and CDR2 FQGNSA. This CDR3 spans 14 amino acids. Deletions cut 1 base from V and 2 bases from J, with 6 bases between.

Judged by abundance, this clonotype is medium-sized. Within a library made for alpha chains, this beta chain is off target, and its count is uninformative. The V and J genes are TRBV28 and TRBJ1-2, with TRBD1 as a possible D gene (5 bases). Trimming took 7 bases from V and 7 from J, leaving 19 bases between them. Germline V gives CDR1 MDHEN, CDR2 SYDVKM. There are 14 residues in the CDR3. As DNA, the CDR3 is TGTGCCAGCACCCTCCCGGGGCCGTTCTTTGGCTACACCTTC. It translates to CASTLPGPFFGYTF.

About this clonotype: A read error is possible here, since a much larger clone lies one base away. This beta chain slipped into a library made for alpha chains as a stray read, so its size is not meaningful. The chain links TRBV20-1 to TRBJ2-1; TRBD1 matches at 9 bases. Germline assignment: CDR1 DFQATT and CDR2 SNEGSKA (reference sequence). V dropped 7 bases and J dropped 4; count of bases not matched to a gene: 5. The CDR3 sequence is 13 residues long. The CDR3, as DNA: TGCAGTGGCCGGACAGGGGCTTACAATGAGCAGTTCTTC. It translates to CSGRTGAYNEQFF.

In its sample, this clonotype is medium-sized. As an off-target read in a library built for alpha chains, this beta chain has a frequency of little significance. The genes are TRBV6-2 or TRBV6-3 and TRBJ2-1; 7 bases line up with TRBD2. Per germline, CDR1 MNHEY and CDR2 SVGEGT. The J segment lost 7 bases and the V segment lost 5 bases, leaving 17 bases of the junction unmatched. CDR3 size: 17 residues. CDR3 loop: CASSLGPGLPEQNEQFF. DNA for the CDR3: TGTGCCAGCAGTCTGGGACCGGGACTACCAGAACAGAATGAGCAGTTCTTC.

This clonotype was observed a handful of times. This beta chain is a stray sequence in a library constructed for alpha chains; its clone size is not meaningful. The CDR3 DNA sequence: TGTGCCAGCAGTCCCCTGGTCTATGAGCAGTTCTTC. Protein product: CASSPLVYEQFF. The J gene is TRBJ2-1, the V gene TRBV12-3 or TRBV12-4; D gene ambiguous. The CDR3 covers 12 residues. V lost 5 bases and J lost 8, with 10 bases in between.

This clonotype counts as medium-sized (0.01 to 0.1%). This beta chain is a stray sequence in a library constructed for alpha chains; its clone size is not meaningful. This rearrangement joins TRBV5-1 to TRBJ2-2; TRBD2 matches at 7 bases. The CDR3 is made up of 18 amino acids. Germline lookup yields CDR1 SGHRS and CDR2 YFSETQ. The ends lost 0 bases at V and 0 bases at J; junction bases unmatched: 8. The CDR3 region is CASSLVASGRANTGELFF. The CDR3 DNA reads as TGCGCCAGCAGCTTGGTGGCTAGCGGACGCGCGAACACCGGGGAGCTGTTTTTT.

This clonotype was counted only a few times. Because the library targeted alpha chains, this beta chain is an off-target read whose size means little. The DNA of the CDR3 is TGTGCCTGGAGCAGGGGGCGCGGCAATCAGCCCCAGCATTTT. Amino acid sequence: CAWSRGRGNQPQHF. The chain joins TRBV30 to TRBJ1-5; the match to TRBD1 covers 8 bases. Germline V lookup: CDR1 GTSNPN, CDR2 SVGIG (reference sequence). Unmatched junction bases numbered 3, after V lost 3 bases and J lost 2 bases. The CDR3 contains 14 residues.

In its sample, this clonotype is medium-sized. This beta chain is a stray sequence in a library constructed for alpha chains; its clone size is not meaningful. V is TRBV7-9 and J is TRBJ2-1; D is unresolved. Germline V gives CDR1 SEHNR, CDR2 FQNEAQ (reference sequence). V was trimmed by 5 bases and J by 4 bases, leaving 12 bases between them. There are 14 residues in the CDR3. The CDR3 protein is CASSRGGSYNEQFF. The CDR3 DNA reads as TGTGCCAGCAGCAGAGGCGGCAGTTACAATGAGCAGTTCTTC.

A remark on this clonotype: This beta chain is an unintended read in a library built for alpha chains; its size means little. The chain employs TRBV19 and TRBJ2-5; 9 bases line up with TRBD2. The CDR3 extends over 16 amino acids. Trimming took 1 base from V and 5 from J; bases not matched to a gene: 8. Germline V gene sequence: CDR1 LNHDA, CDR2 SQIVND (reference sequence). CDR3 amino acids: CASSIGDSGRSETQYF. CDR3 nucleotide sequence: TGTGCCAGTAGTATAGGGGATAGCGGGAGATCGGAGACCCAGTACTTC.

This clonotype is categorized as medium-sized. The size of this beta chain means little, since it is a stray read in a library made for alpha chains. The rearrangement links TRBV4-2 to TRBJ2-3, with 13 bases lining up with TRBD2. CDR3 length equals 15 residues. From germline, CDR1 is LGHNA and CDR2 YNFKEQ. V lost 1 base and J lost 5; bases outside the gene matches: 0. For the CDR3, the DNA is TGTGCCAGCAGCCAAGGGACTAGCGGGGGAGATACGCAGTATTTT. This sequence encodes CASSQGTSGGDTQYF.

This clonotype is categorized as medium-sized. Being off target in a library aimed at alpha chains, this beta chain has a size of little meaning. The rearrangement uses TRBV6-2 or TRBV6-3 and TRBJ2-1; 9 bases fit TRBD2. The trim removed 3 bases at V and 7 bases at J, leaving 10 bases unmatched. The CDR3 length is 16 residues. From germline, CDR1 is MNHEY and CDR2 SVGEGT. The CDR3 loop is CASSYSAGGVINEQFF. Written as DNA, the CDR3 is TGTGCCAGCAGTTATTCGGCGGGAGGGGTAATAAATGAGCAGTTCTTC.

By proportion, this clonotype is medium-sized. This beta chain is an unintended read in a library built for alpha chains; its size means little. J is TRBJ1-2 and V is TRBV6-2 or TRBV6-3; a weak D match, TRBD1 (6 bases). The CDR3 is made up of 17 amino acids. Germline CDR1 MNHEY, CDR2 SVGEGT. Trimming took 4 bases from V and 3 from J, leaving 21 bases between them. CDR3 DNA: TGTGCCAGCAGTTCCGCCCGACACAGGGCTGAGGACTATGGCTACACCTTC. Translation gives CASSSARHRAEDYGYTF.

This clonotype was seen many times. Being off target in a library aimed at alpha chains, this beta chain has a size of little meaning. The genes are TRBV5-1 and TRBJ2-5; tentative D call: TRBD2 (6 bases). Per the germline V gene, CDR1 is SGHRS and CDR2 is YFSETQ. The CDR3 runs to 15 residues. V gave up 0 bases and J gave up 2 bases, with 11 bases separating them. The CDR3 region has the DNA TGCGCCAGCAGCTTGGGATTTAGCGGTCAAGAGACCCAGTACTTC. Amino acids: CASSLGFSGQETQYF.

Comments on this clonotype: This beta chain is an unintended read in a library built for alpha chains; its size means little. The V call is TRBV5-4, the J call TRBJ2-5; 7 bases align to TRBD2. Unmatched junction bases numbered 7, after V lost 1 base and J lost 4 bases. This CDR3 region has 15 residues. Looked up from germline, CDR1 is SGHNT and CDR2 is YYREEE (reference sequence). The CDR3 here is CASSLIGRQRETQYF. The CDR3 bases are TGTGCCAGCAGCTTGATCGGGAGGCAGAGAGAGACCCAGTACTTC.

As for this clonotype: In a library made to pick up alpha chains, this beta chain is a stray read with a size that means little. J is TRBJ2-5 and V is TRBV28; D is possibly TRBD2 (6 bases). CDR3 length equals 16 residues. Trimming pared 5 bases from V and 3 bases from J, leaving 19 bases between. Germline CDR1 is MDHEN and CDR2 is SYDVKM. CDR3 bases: TGTGCCAGCAGTCGTACCCGCGGGGAAGAGGAAGAGACCCAGTACTTC. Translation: CASSRTRGEEEETQYF.

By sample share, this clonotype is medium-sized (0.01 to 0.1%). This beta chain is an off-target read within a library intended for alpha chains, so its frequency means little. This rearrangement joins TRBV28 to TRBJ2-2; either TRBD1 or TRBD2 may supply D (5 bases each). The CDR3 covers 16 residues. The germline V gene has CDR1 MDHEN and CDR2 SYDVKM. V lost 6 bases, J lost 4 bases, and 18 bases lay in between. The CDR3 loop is CASSLAGTVSTGELFF. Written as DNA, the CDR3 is TGTGCCAGCAGCCTAGCCGGGACGGTCAGCACCGGGGAGCTGTTTTTT.